The clone carrying this T cell receptor (beta chain) was seen only a few times. What it recognizes is unknown. This record comes from a study of cytomegalovirus exposure and HLA in healthy donors. PCR used 60 Vbeta primers and 13 Jbeta primers. The protocol was immunoSEQ multiplex PCR, while the TCRdb copy is restricted to in-frame clones and leaves out a portion. Altogether fewer than 65,000 clones are present, around 77% being singletons, with the ten largest covering about 3.3%. Study-level findings and limits: Analysis was performed later, and it showed HLA-associated TCR beta chains to be more clonally expanded than equally common others. Sequencing likely produced, as an artifact, a cluster of highly shared sequence variants. HLA alleles were associated with around 17,000 TCR beta sequences in a later analysis at 0.05 false discovery rate. TRBV6-2, TRBV6-3 and some other V segments were unresolvable in 87-base-pair reads.

CDR1 KGHSH and CDR2 LQKENI come from the germline V gene. Unmatched junction bases numbered 2, after V lost 5 bases and J lost 1 base. The CDR3 loop spans 14 amino acids. Sequenced sample: PBMCs. The clonotype was recovered from a woman aged 40 to 50 in good health and CMV-seropositive. The V and J genes are TRBV18 and TRBJ2-5, with 9 nucleotides matching TRBD1. CDR3 nucleotides: TGTGCCAGCTCATCGGGACAGGGCCAAGAGACCCAGTACTTC. Protein product: CASSSGQGQETQYF.